This T cell receptor beta chain was captured by sequencing in a study of cytomegalovirus exposure and HLA in healthy donors. Use of 60 Vbeta and 13 Jbeta primers characterized the PCR. Profiling relied on immunoSEQ multiplex PCR, and the TCRdb table lists in-frame clones only, not all of them. The table includes around 150,000 clones, almost 85% detected once. The germline V gene has CDR1 KGHSH and CDR2 LQKENI. The CDR3 spans 16 residues. V was shortened by 3 bases and J by 5 bases, with 19 bases between the two germline ends. This receptor was obtained from a man younger than 40 in good health and CMV-seropositive. The chain is built from TRBV18 and TRBJ2-5; a weak D match, TRBD1 (5 bases). The sequencing input was PBMCs. CDR3 residues: CASSPASGLRGETQYF. The CDR3 bases are TGTGCCAGCTCACCGGCTTCAGGTCTTAGGGGTGAGACCCAGTACTTC.